The 29 T cell receptor beta chains in this list originate from one sample, sequenced in a study of blood T cell repertoires in COVID-19. Measured with immunoSEQ multiplex PCR; TCRdb has only the in-frame clones, and not every one. The table lists around 270,000 clones, about 87% of them singletons. Sequences were obtained from peripheral blood. Every receptor here comes from a man between 60 and 75 years old who had recovered from COVID-19.

The chain uses TRBV11-2 and TRBJ1-3, with D possibly being TRBD1 (6 bases). Per germline, CDR1 SGHAT and CDR2 FQNNGV. V shed 5 bases and J shed 1 base, with 9 bases lying between them. The CDR3 is made up of 14 amino acids. CDR3 loop: CASSQQGSGNTIYF. In DNA form, the CDR3 reads TGTGCCAGCAGCCAACAGGGATCTGGAAACACCATATATTTT.

In this sample, this clone turned up once. This chain joins TRBV7-9 and TRBJ1-1; TRBD1 might be the D (6 bases). From germline, CDR1 is SEHNR and CDR2 FQNEAQ (reference sequence). The CDR3 has 16 amino acids. The ends were cut back, 4 bases at V and 1 base at J, with 16 bases in the middle. The CDR3 DNA reads as TGTGCCAGCAGCTCACTCCAGGCAGGGGAGAACACTGAAGCTTTCTTT. Translating gives CASSSLQAGENTEAFF.

This clone was seen once. The CDR3 reads CASSFDRAYEQYF. The CDR3 DNA follows: TGTGCCAGCTCATTCGACAGGGCCTACGAGCAGTACTTC. The chain is built from TRBV18 and TRBJ2-7; 7 bases line up with TRBD1. V trimming: 5 bases; J trimming: 2 bases; junction bases outside the gene matches: 3. Germline V lookup: CDR1 KGHSH, CDR2 LQKENI. The CDR3 consists of 13 residues.

The chain employs TRBV7-9 and TRBJ1-5, with D possibly being TRBD1 (5 bases). The CDR3 spans 13 residues. Between the trimmed V and J ends, which lost 4 bases and 4 bases, there was a span of 8 bases. Germline V gives CDR1 SEHNR, CDR2 FQNEAQ (reference sequence). The CDR3 region is CASSSDRNQPQHF. CDR3 nucleotide sequence: TGTGCCAGCAGCTCCGACAGAAATCAGCCCCAGCATTTT.

The CDR3: CASSPSGPQHF. Written as DNA, the CDR3 is TGTGCCAGCAGCCCCAGTGGGCCCCAGCATTTT. J is TRBJ1-5 and V is TRBV12-3 or TRBV12-4, with D uncertain. The CDR3 consists of 11 residues. V was pared by 6 bases and J by 9 bases, with 9 bases between.

This clone occurred once. The chain recombines TRBV2 with TRBJ2-3; D perhaps matches TRBD2 (6 bases). This CDR3 is 16 amino acids long. V was clipped by 8 bases and J by 0 bases, with 18 bases between them. Germline V gene sequence: CDR1 SNHLY, CDR2 FYNNEI. CDR3 sequence reads: CASGGSREGSTDTQYF. DNA for the CDR3: TGTGCCAGCGGAGGGTCCCGCGAGGGAAGCACAGATACGCAGTATTTT.

The rearrangement joins TRBV6-5 to TRBJ2-3, with D possibly matching TRBD1 (6 bases). Trimming took off 5 bases at V and 2 bases at J, with 11 bases between the two ends. This CDR3 region has 14 residues. Germline loops: CDR1 MNHEY, CDR2 SVGAGI. This CDR3 is CASSQDRSTDTQYF. The CDR3 nucleotides are TGTGCCAGCAGTCAGGACAGATCCACAGATACGCAGTATTTT.

This clone was counted once. V is TRBV6-6 and J is TRBJ2-1; 14 bases agree with TRBD2. The CDR3 sequence is 15 residues long. V lost 6 bases to trimming and J lost 8 bases; unmatched junction nucleotides: 6. Germline V gene sequence: CDR1 MNHNY, CDR2 SVGAGI (reference sequence). This CDR3 reads CASRPGLAGVDEQFF. As DNA, the CDR3 is TGTGCCAGCAGACCGGGACTAGCGGGGGTCGATGAGCAGTTCTTC.

V and J are TRBV12-5 and TRBJ2-1; 11 bases map to TRBD2. Germline CDR1 LGHNT, CDR2 FRNRAP. The CDR3 spans 20 residues. The ends lost 0 bases at V and 2 bases at J; junction bases unmatched: 12. CDR3 in DNA: TGTGCTAGTGGTTTGGTACTCTCCACACTAGCGGGGGAGCCCTACAATGAGCAGTTCTTC. Protein product: CASGLVLSTLAGEPYNEQFF.

The rearrangement joins TRBV18 to TRBJ2-2; TRBD1 is a possible D gene (6 bases). The V gene's germline CDR1 is KGHSH and CDR2 LQKENI. V was pared by 2 bases and J by 6 bases, with 10 bases between. This CDR3 is built from 14 residues. CDR3 amino acids: CASSPIEGAGELFF. The CDR3 DNA sequence: TGTGCCAGCTCACCAATCGAGGGGGCCGGGGAGCTGTTTTTT.

The chain employs TRBV5-8 and TRBJ1-6; the match to TRBD1 covers 9 bases. This CDR3 is 20 amino acids long. Germline CDR1 and CDR2: SGHTS and YDEGEE. With 1 base clipped from V and 0 bases from J, the junction kept 11 bases outside the gene matches. The CDR3 reads CASSLYIRDRVNSYNSPLHF. DNA of the CDR3: TGTGCCAGCAGCTTGTATATCCGGGACAGGGTCAACTCCTATAATTCACCCCTCCACTTT.

The rearrangement joins TRBV6-5 to TRBJ2-7; maybe TRBD2 (6 bases). V was pared by 6 bases and J by 7 bases, with 16 bases between. CDR3 size: 13 residues. CDR1 MNHEY and CDR2 SVGAGI come from the germline V gene. The CDR3 here is CASRLGGFEEQYF. The CDR3 DNA is TGTGCCAGCAGACTCGGGGGTTTTGAGGAGCAGTACTTC.

The chain couples TRBV5-1 to TRBJ2-1, with 7 bases lining up with TRBD1. In germline, CDR1 is SGHRS, CDR2 YFSETQ. V was clipped by 4 bases and J by 6 bases; unmatched bases: 10. CDR3 size: 15 residues. The CDR3 region has the DNA TGCGCCAGCAGCCCTAGGGACAGTAAGGCCAATGAGCAGTTCTTC. It yields the protein CASSPRDSKANEQFF.

The V call is TRBV7-6, the J call TRBJ2-7, with D possibly TRBD2 on 6 matching bases. The V gene lost 1 base and the J gene lost 4 bases, with 14 bases spanning the gap. The CDR3 contains 15 residues. CDR1 and CDR2 (germline): SGHVS, FNYEAQ. The CDR3 DNA reads TGTGCCAGCAGCTTAGGGGACCGGGGGATTTACGAGCAGTACTTC. Its protein product is CASSLGDRGIYEQYF.

The gene calls are TRBV7-3 and TRBJ2-3, with D maybe TRBD1 (6 bases). V was pared by 2 bases and J by 0 bases, with 6 bases between. The CDR3 has 14 amino acids. The V gene's germline CDR1 is SGHTA and CDR2 FQGTGA. CDR3: CASSLGQSTDTQYF. The DNA for the CDR3 is TGTGCCAGCAGCTTAGGACAGAGCACAGATACGCAGTATTTT.

The chain employs TRBV7-9 and TRBJ2-2, with D perhaps matching TRBD1 (6 bases). The CDR3 covers 15 residues. Looked up from germline, CDR1 is SEHNR and CDR2 is FQNEAQ (reference sequence). The germline V and J ends were trimmed by 7 bases and 2 bases, with 14 bases remaining between them. The CDR3 bases are TGTGCCAGCACAACTGGGACACCCAACACCGGGGAGCTGTTTTTT. Protein sequence: CASTTGTPNTGELFF.

The chain recombines TRBV5-1 with TRBJ2-1, with 10 positions matching TRBD1. J was trimmed by 6 bases and V by 0 bases; bases with no gene match: 3. CDR1 is SGHRS and CDR2 is YFSETQ in the germline V gene. There are 15 residues in the CDR3. The CDR3, as DNA: TGCGCCAGCAGCTTGGCGGGACAGGGGCCCAATGAGCAGTTCTTC. Translated: CASSLAGQGPNEQFF.

The V gene is TRBV7-9, the J gene TRBJ1-4, with no clear D. V was shortened by 4 bases and J by 5 bases, with 14 bases between the two germline ends. CDR3 length: 15 amino acids. Germline loops: CDR1 SEHNR, CDR2 FQNEAQ (reference sequence). CDR3 sequence: CASSSGEGFNEKLFF. In DNA form, the CDR3 reads TGTGCCAGCAGCTCCGGAGAGGGCTTCAATGAAAAACTGTTTTTT.

This clone has a single count. This rearrangement joins TRBV4-2 to TRBJ2-2; D perhaps matches TRBD2 (6 bases). Germline CDR1 reads LGHNA; CDR2 reads YNFKEQ. The CDR3 has 16 residues. V dropped 2 bases and J dropped 4 bases, with 14 bases sitting between them. DNA for the CDR3: TGTGCCAGCAGCCAATTAGCGGTGATGGCCACCGGGGAGCTGTTTTTT. This encodes CASSQLAVMATGELFF.

This rearrangement joins TRBV9 to TRBJ2-2, with 9 nucleotides matching TRBD1. The V segment lost 0 bases and the J segment 0 bases; nucleotides outside the gene matches: 3. Germline V gene data show CDR1 as SGDLS and CDR2 as YYNGEE. The CDR3 runs 17 residues. The CDR3 loop is CASSVAGDRANTGELFF. The CDR3 coding sequence is TGTGCCAGCAGCGTAGCAGGGGACAGGGCGAACACCGGGGAGCTGTTTTTT.

The chain uses TRBV9 and TRBJ2-7; no reliable D call. Trimming left V 0 bases short and J 4 bases short, with 14 bases between. Germline loops: CDR1 SGDLS, CDR2 YYNGEE. This CDR3 spans 15 amino acids. The CDR3 DNA reads TGTGCCAGCAGCGTAGATATTAACAGTGCTTACGAGCAGTACTTC. It specifies CASSVDINSAYEQYF.

The V and J genes are TRBV5-1 and TRBJ2-1; possible D gene TRBD2, 5 bases. CDR1 is SGHRS and CDR2 is YFSETQ in the germline V gene. The CDR3 covers 13 residues. The V and J ends lost 3 bases and 5 bases respectively, with 9 bases between them. Written as DNA, the CDR3 is TGCGCCAGCAGCTCCCCGACTAACAATGAGCAGTTCTTC. This gives the protein CASSSPTNNEQFF.

The gene calls are TRBV19 and TRBJ2-1; TRBD1 agrees at 9 bases. The CDR3 covers 15 residues. Germline lookup yields CDR1 LNHDA and CDR2 SQIVND (reference sequence). The V segment lost 1 base and the J segment 8 bases; nucleotides outside the gene matches: 6. The DNA of the CDR3 is TGTGCCAGTAGTATAGTAGGGGACAGGGTAGATGAGCAGTTCTTC. It encodes CASSIVGDRVDEQFF. Using reference TRBV19 and TRBJ2-1 for the parts outside the CDR3, the full variable domain is DGGITQSPKYLFRKEGQNVTLSCEQNLNHDAMYWYRQDPGQGLRLIYYSQIVNDFQKGDIAEGYSVSREKKESFPLTVTSAQKNPTAFYLCASSIVGDRVDEQFFGPGTRLTVL.

V gene TRBV7-2 combines with J gene TRBJ1-2, with 7 bases matching TRBD1. The CDR3 loop spans 12 amino acids. Unmatched junction bases numbered 8, after V lost 8 bases and J lost 8 bases. Per germline, CDR1 SGHTA and CDR2 FQGNSA. For the CDR3, the DNA is TGTGCCAGCTGGGGGACAGTCGGCGGCTACACCTTC. Translating gives CASWGTVGGYTF.

CDR3 sequence (DNA): TGCGCCAGCAGCCAAGATTACAGGGATAATCAGCCCCAGCATTTT. As protein: CASSQDYRDNQPQHF. The J gene is TRBJ1-5, the V gene TRBV4-1; a weak D match, TRBD1 (6 bases). There are 15 residues in the CDR3. V dropped 0 bases and J dropped 4 bases, with 10 bases sitting between them. Germline loops: CDR1 MGHRA, CDR2 YSYEKL.

The rearrangement links TRBV23-1 to TRBJ1-1; D ambiguous. TRBV23-1 is an ORF; its function is uncertain. V gave up 11 bases and J gave up 3 bases, with 19 bases separating them. The CDR3 runs 14 residues. The CDR3 protein is CAPISRARDTEAFF. As DNA, the CDR3 is TGCGCCCCAATCAGTAGGGCGAGGGACACTGAAGCTTTCTTT.

The chain is built from TRBV10-3 and TRBJ1-6, with 8 bases fitting TRBD1. CDR3 length: 15 residues. From germline, CDR1 is ENHRY and CDR2 SYGVKD. The V segment lost 6 bases and the J segment 5 bases; nucleotides outside the gene matches: 6. CDR3 in amino acids: CAISGQGGDNSPLHF. The CDR3 DNA sequence: TGTGCCATCAGCGGACAGGGAGGGGATAATTCACCCCTCCACTTT.

The J gene is TRBJ2-3, the V gene TRBV11-1, with 7 bases that match TRBD2. The length of the CDR3 is 16 residues. Germline V gene data show CDR1 as SGHAT and CDR2 as FQDESV (reference sequence). V shed 0 bases, J shed 1 base, and the junction held 4 bases outside the gene matches. Here the CDR3 DNA reads TGTGCCAGCAGCTTAGCTGGGGGGGTGGGCACAGATACGCAGTATTTT. As protein: CASSLAGGVGTDTQYF.

A single count supports this clone. This sequence joins TRBV3-1 (or the pseudogene TRBV3-2) and TRBJ1-2; 7 bases agree with TRBD1. The CDR3 extends over 15 amino acids. J was trimmed by 3 bases and V by 2 bases; bases with no gene match: 6. CDR1 is LGHDT and CDR2 is YNNKEL in the germline V gene (reference sequence). This CDR3 is CASSQKGQFYYGYTF. The CDR3 DNA follows: TGTGCCAGCAGCCAAAAGGGACAGTTCTACTATGGCTACACCTTC.